Listed below are T cell receptor beta chains from one sample, sequenced in a study of cytomegalovirus exposure and HLA in healthy donors. The table came from immunoSEQ multiplex PCR; TCRdb's copy has only in-frame clones and leaves some out. Among around 230,000 clones, 78% were seen once, and the ten largest hold approximately 0.47%. Input material: PBMCs. Receptors were obtained from a boy aged 5-17 years in good health and CMV-seronegative. Both conserved end residues are part of each CDR3. Each record gives: D gene, V gene, J gene, clone size, CDR3 protein, CDR3 DNA. A D gene is named only where the DNA matches it firmly. Size is omitted from some rows. Given values are once, few, many or a class for expanded clones.

NA	TRBV5-1	TRBJ2-7	NA	CASSPGLSYEQYF	TGCGCCAGCAGCCCGGGACTTTCTTACGAGCAGTACTTC
NA	TRBV19	TRBJ1-1	once	CASSIGEGTNTEAFF	TGTGCCAGTAGTATAGGGGAGGGGACGAACACTGAAGCTTTCTTT
NA	TRBV27	TRBJ1-3	NA	CASRSVTGRVSGNTIYF	TGTGCCAGCAGATCCGTGACAGGTCGGGTGTCCGGAAACACCATATATTTT
NA	TRBV6-1	TRBJ2-2	few	CASSGPGGNTGELFF	TGTGCCAGCAGTGGTCCCGGGGGGAACACCGGGGAGCTGTTTTTT
TRBD1	TRBV29-1	TRBJ2-3	few	CSVVRGPYTDTQYF	TGCAGCGTTGTCAGGGGGCCCTACACAGATACGCAGTATTTT
NA	TRBV28	TRBJ2-7	NA	CASSLGGRQDYEQYF	TGTGCCAGCAGTTTAGGTGGGAGACAGGACTACGAGCAGTACTTC
TRBD1	TRBV7-8	TRBJ1-3	NA	CASSTTGAGNTIYF	TGTGCCAGCAGCACAACAGGGGCCGGAAACACCATATATTTT
NA	TRBV2	TRBJ1-1	few	CASRELGEAFF	TGTGCCAGCAGGGAGCTAGGCGAAGCTTTCTTT
NA	TRBV30	TRBJ1-1	once	CAWSGRAMNTEAFF	TGTGCCTGGAGTGGCAGGGCGATGAACACTGAAGCTTTCTTT
TRBD1	TRBV4-1	TRBJ2-7	NA	CASSSGQAGHEQYF	TGCGCCAGCAGCTCCGGACAGGCTGGGCACGAGCAGTACTTC
TRBD1	TRBV13	TRBJ2-1	few	CASSLVLRTGGSYNEQFF	TGTGCCAGCAGCTTAGTTCTCCGGACAGGGGGCTCCTACAATGAGCAGTTCTTC
TRBD1	TRBV19	TRBJ1-5	NA	CASSMMRGQGQPQHF	TGTGCCAGTAGTATGATGAGGGGGCAGGGGCAGCCCCAGCATTTT
NA	TRBV1	TRBJ1-2	once	CTSGYSQGLITF	TGCACCAGCGGCTATTCACAGGGATTGATCACCTTC
TRBD1	TRBV25-1	TRBJ1-1	NA	CASRGQETEAFF	TGTGCCAGCAGGGGACAGGAGACTGAAGCTTTCTTT
TRBD1	TRBV28	TRBJ2-6	NA	CASKDRGRYSGANVLTF	TGTGCCAGCAAGGATAGGGGGCGATACTCTGGGGCCAACGTCCTGACTTTC
TRBD2	TRBV11-3	TRBJ2-7	NA	CASSLYLGLEGSYEQYF	TGTGCCAGCAGCTTGTACCTTGGACTAGAGGGCTCCTACGAGCAGTACTTC
TRBD2	TRBV19	TRBJ2-3	NA	CASSPRTSGGVETDTQYF	TGTGCCAGTAGTCCTCGGACTAGCGGGGGGGTGGAAACAGATACGCAGTATTTT
NA	TRBV21-1	TRBJ2-5	NA	CASSTRAAGVVETQYF	TGTGCCAGCAGCACCCGCGCAGCAGGGGTAGTAGAGACCCAGTACTTC
NA	TRBV7-6	TRBJ2-1	NA	CASSHPYRRTYNEQFF	TGTGCCAGCAGCCACCCCTACCGGAGAACCTACAATGAGCAGTTCTTC
TRBD2	TRBV7-2	TRBJ2-3	NA	CASSVVLAGVTDTQYF	TGTGCCAGCAGCGTAGTACTAGCGGGAGTAACAGATACGCAGTATTTT
TRBD1	TRBV5-4	TRBJ1-1	NA	CASSPRDRGDTEAFF	TGTGCCAGCAGCCCAAGGGACAGGGGGGACACTGAAGCTTTCTTT
TRBD1	TRBV7-9	TRBJ1-1	few	CASSSYPCLQGRNTEAFF	TGTGCCAGCAGCTCCTACCCATGCCTACAGGGGCGAAACACTGAAGCTTTCTTT
TRBD1	TRBV5-1	TRBJ1-5	NA	CASSLGGTGDGQPQHF	TGCGCCAGCAGCTTGGGGGGGACAGGGGACGGACAGCCCCAGCATTTT
NA	TRBV7-9	TRBJ1-5	NA	CASSPQGDNQPQHF	TGTGCCAGCAGCCCCCAGGGTGACAATCAGCCCCAGCATTTT
TRBD2	TRBV2	TRBJ2-3	NA	CATGASGSGTDTQYF	TGTGCCACCGGGGCTAGCGGGAGTGGCACAGATACGCAGTATTTT
TRBD2	TRBV5-4	TRBJ2-3	NA	CASSLAGGRWDTQYF	TGTGCCAGCAGCTTGGCGGGGGGGCGGTGGGATACGCAGTATTTT
NA	TRBV5-1	TRBJ1-5	NA	CASSLGPVYSNQPQHF	TGCGCCAGCAGCTTGGGCCCCGTCTATAGCAATCAGCCCCAGCATTTT
TRBD1	TRBV29-1	TRBJ1-2	few	CSVELRDRANYGYTF	TGCAGCGTTGAACTCCGGGACAGAGCTAACTATGGCTACACCTTC
NA	TRBV7-6	TRBJ2-5	NA	CASTRQSQETQYF	TGTGCCAGCACGAGACAGAGCCAAGAGACCCAGTACTTC
TRBD1	TRBV5-1	TRBJ1-1	NA	CASSSDRGAEAFF	TGCGCCAGCAGCTCGGACAGGGGGGCTGAAGCTTTCTTT
TRBD1	TRBV5-5	TRBJ1-5	few	CASSAAGGMGQPQHF	TGTGCCAGCAGCGCCGCAGGGGGTATGGGACAGCCCCAGCATTTT
TRBD1	TRBV7-8	TRBJ1-1	NA	CASKRDSLNTEAFF	TGTGCCAGCAAGAGGGACAGCCTTAACACTGAAGCTTTCTTT
NA	TRBV19	TRBJ1-1	NA	CASSGLLNTEAFF	TGTGCCAGTAGTGGACTGCTGAACACTGAAGCTTTCTTT
NA	TRBV7-9	TRBJ2-3	NA	CASSPGSTDTQYF	TGTGCCAGCAGCCCGGGAAGCACAGATACGCAGTATTTT
NA	TRBV4-1	TRBJ2-7	NA	CASSPQGRGYEQYF	TGCGCCAGCAGCCCGCAGGGGCGAGGCTACGAGCAGTACTTC
NA	TRBV11-2	TRBJ2-1	NA	CASSLAGIDEQFF	TGTGCCAGCAGCTTAGCGGGGATCGATGAGCAGTTCTTC
NA	TRBV4-2	TRBJ2-1	NA	CASSVEGSIYNEQFF	TGTGCCAGCAGCGTGGAGGGTAGTATTTACAATGAGCAGTTCTTC